This TCR beta chain was recorded in a study of T cells in tuberculosis. Across the study: A South African cohort included IGRA-negative adolescents, latently infected IGRA-positive adolescents and adults with active tuberculosis.

Latent tuberculosis screening used tuberculin skin test and IGRA at entry. CDR1 is GTSNPN, CDR2 SVGIG, per germline (reference sequence). Unmatched junction bases numbered 5, after V lost 3 bases and J lost 2 bases. This CDR3 contains 14 residues. The method was immunoSEQ multiplex PCR; TCRdb's version includes in-frame clones alone and lacks a portion of them. Altogether about 34,000 clones are present, under 98% being singletons, with the ten largest covering 6.2%. The table lists this clone with a count of one. Its antigen remains unknown. Overall study results and limits: Active tuberculosis alpha repertoires lay closer to GMM-specific TCRs than controls'. Smaller alpha distances in active tuberculosis partly reflected shorter CDR3-alpha lengths.

The specimen was PBMCs. The source of this sequence is a donor aged 10-29 years with latent tuberculosis or without tuberculosis infection. The chain links TRBV30 to TRBJ1-1, with 8 bases fitting TRBD1. This CDR3 is CAWSTGGGNTEAFF. In DNA, the CDR3 is TGTGCCTGGAGCACAGGGGGGGGAAACACTGAAGCTTTCTTT.